The entry below describes one T cell receptor beta chain. Its target antigen remains unknown. No much larger clone is present one base from it, and per-base qualities are unavailable. Genomic DNA was isolated using the Qiagen DNeasy kit from unsorted PBMCs as well as from negatively selected CD4+ and CD8+ fractions. TCR beta CDR3 regions were subjected to amplification by immunoSEQ multiplex PCR with primers that anneal to V and J segments. A synthetic immune receptor repertoire was used to minimize amplification bias, and any residual bias was removed computationally once sequencing was done. The source study handled its data this way. Repertoire diversity was quantified as the Shannon entropy index using custom Python scripts. Unsorted, CD4+ and CD8+ repertoires were analyzed separately, except for combined analyses in which CD4+ and CD8+ sequences were merged in silico. A clone counted as expanded when the clone's frequency after treatment rose at least 2-fold relative to C1D1, and clones undetected at baseline were given a pseudocount of 0.5. Singleton clones were defined as clones with 0 or 1 copy at C1D1, and non-singleton clones were defined as clones with 2 or more copies. Clones expanded in unsorted samples were assigned a CD4+, CD8+ or unknown annotation through matching of protein sequences in sorted samples from the same patient. Wilcoxon tests on paired samples were used to test changes in diversity from C1D1 to C4D1. In its TCRdb copy, this immuneACCESS table keeps in-frame sequences only and misses some clones. Where compared with another copy, unresolved V genes explain less than half of these, and the others have no known cause. V and J calls and clone size are given by that table; D and trimming were obtained from the DNA. This sample comprises under 40,000 clones, 82% of them detected only once. The ten most abundant clones make up more than 30% of the sample.

The data derive from a study of PD-1 blockade in classical Hodgkin lymphoma (dated by TCRdb to between 2020 and 2021). Describing the broader study: Nivolumab dosing was 3 mg/kg intravenously every 2 weeks, continuing until either disease progression or unacceptable toxicity. A peripheral blood immune signature of response to PD-1 blockade in classical Hodgkin lymphoma was defined using TCR beta sequencing and CyTOF. Overall study results and their limits: The study covered only a single clinical trial cohort, and the causes of the repertoire differences, possibly disease activity or prior therapy, were still not defined. By C4D1, a significant rise was seen in CD4+ TCR diversity but not in CD8+ TCR diversity (p=0.0027 vs p=0.16), and the rise was most apparent among complete responders (p=0.02). Baseline TCR diversity was reported as lower in newly diagnosed patients than in healthy donors, and lower still in relapsed/refractory patients. Lower diversity was seen in patients whose nivolumab began less than 1 year after ASCT, and these patients were left out of later analyses so that immune reconstitution would not confound the results. Baseline diversity similar to that of newly diagnosed patients was observed in trial patients achieving complete response, whereas significantly lower diversity was observed in partial responders and progressors.

The time point label for this specimen denotes: cycle 1 day 1 (C1D1), immediately before nivolumab initiation. All trial patients had relapsed after autologous stem cell transplantation, with cohorts A, B and C differing in prior brentuximab vedotin exposure. The trial cohort included 55 to 65 patients with relapsed/refractory classical Hodgkin lymphoma, and each patient had a best overall response of complete response, partial response or progressive disease. In the multi-cohort phase II CheckMate 205 trial, trial patients received single-agent nivolumab. Best overall response was determined by an independent review committee according to the 2007 International Working Group response criteria. Trial PBMCs were collected just before the start of nivolumab (C1D1) and during therapy at cycle 2 day 1 and cycle 4 day 1. After peripheral blood was drawn into 8 mL Vacutainer Cell Preparation Tubes, PBMCs were isolated by centrifugation and then cryopreserved.

Including the terminal cysteine and phenylalanine, the CDR3 comprises 15 residues. The retained sequence is limited to the CDR3, 45 bases, with the frame set at the first base. According to the germline V gene, CDR1 reads SNHLY and CDR2 reads FYNNEI. Trimming takes 7 bases from V and 4 bases from J, and the germline ends sit 16 bases apart. Sequences were derived from peripheral blood mononuclear cells (PBMCs), sampled at baseline. This TCR was sampled from a human donor with classical Hodgkin lymphoma. The chain is encoded by TRBV2 joined to TRBJ1-4, with a tentative D gene TRBD1 over 6 matching bases. The nucleotide sequence is TGTGCCAGCATTCAGGGAGGGGGTCGTAATGAAAAACTGTTTTTT. Translated, this is CASIQGGGRNEKLFF.